This T cell receptor beta chain was documented in a study of blood T cell repertoires in COVID-19. TCRdb's table, derived via immunoSEQ multiplex PCR, lists solely in-frame clones and lacks some. The sample contains nearly 200,000 clones, roughly 90% of which appear only once. The CDR3 consists of 14 residues. The germline CDR1 and CDR2 sequences are SQVTM and ANQGSEA. The ends were cut back, 6 bases at V and 3 bases at J, with 14 bases in the middle. The chain links TRBV29-1 to TRBJ2-2; possible D gene TRBD1, 6 bases. The receptor was isolated from a woman younger than 35 who had recovered from COVID-19. Sequenced sample: PBMCs or T cells enriched from blood (not recorded which). CDR3: CSVQKGQYTGELFF. The CDR3, as DNA: TGCAGCGTACAAAAGGGACAATACACCGGGGAGCTGTTTTTT.